This record looks at one TCR beta chain sequence and its context. CDR1 is MDHEN and CDR2 is SYDVKM in the germline V gene. V lost 9 bases and J lost 1, with 14 bases in between. This CDR3 is built from 14 residues. With a J-beta primer mix and a sample-barcoded 5' primer, a second PCR ran roughly 7 to 11 cycles. TCRdb analysed the 5' RACE reads with MiXCR anew, one entry per CDR3 protein. Here the sample spans almost 1 million distinct CDR3 sequences, 51% being singletons. Per sample, at least 6 micrograms of total RNA were extracted. This record belongs to a study of blood T cells in healthy people across ages.

The source material was blood. The gene calls are TRBV28 and TRBJ2-3, with D possibly matching TRBD2 (7 bases). The TCR sequence derives from a woman aged 55 to 70 in good health. CDR3 DNA sequence: TGTGCCAGTAAAGGGGGAGGGGGCACAGATACGCAGTATTTT. Translation gives CASKGGGGTDTQYF.